This TCR beta chain was captured in a study of blood T cell repertoires in COVID-19. Across the study: Acute-phase and convalescent COVID-19 samples originated in the United States, Italy and Spain. Sources were T cells, B-cell-depleted T cells, or PBMCs; the material itself was cDNA or gDNA.

Original analysis: Reference gene primer amplification in the assay estimated nucleated cell counts. Method: immunoSEQ multiplex PCR; TCRdb's copy keeps in-frame clones and lacks some. That table gives V, J and clone size, and the DNA gave D and trimming. The sample contains 200,000 to 250,000 clones, roughly four fifths of which appear only once. This CDR3 is 16 amino acids long. The germline V and J ends were trimmed by 4 bases and 8 bases, with 23 bases remaining between them. The germline V gene encodes CDR1 SGHVS and CDR2 FQNEAQ. The sequencing sample was made of peripheral blood. The chain has TRBV7-8 and TRBJ1-2; tentatively, D is TRBD1 (6 bases). The TCR was taken from a woman aged 50 to 60 with active or convalescent COVID-19. This CDR3 is CASSSLPQGQMGGYTF. For the CDR3, the DNA is TGTGCCAGCAGCTCTTTACCTCAGGGGCAGATGGGGGGCTACACCTTC.